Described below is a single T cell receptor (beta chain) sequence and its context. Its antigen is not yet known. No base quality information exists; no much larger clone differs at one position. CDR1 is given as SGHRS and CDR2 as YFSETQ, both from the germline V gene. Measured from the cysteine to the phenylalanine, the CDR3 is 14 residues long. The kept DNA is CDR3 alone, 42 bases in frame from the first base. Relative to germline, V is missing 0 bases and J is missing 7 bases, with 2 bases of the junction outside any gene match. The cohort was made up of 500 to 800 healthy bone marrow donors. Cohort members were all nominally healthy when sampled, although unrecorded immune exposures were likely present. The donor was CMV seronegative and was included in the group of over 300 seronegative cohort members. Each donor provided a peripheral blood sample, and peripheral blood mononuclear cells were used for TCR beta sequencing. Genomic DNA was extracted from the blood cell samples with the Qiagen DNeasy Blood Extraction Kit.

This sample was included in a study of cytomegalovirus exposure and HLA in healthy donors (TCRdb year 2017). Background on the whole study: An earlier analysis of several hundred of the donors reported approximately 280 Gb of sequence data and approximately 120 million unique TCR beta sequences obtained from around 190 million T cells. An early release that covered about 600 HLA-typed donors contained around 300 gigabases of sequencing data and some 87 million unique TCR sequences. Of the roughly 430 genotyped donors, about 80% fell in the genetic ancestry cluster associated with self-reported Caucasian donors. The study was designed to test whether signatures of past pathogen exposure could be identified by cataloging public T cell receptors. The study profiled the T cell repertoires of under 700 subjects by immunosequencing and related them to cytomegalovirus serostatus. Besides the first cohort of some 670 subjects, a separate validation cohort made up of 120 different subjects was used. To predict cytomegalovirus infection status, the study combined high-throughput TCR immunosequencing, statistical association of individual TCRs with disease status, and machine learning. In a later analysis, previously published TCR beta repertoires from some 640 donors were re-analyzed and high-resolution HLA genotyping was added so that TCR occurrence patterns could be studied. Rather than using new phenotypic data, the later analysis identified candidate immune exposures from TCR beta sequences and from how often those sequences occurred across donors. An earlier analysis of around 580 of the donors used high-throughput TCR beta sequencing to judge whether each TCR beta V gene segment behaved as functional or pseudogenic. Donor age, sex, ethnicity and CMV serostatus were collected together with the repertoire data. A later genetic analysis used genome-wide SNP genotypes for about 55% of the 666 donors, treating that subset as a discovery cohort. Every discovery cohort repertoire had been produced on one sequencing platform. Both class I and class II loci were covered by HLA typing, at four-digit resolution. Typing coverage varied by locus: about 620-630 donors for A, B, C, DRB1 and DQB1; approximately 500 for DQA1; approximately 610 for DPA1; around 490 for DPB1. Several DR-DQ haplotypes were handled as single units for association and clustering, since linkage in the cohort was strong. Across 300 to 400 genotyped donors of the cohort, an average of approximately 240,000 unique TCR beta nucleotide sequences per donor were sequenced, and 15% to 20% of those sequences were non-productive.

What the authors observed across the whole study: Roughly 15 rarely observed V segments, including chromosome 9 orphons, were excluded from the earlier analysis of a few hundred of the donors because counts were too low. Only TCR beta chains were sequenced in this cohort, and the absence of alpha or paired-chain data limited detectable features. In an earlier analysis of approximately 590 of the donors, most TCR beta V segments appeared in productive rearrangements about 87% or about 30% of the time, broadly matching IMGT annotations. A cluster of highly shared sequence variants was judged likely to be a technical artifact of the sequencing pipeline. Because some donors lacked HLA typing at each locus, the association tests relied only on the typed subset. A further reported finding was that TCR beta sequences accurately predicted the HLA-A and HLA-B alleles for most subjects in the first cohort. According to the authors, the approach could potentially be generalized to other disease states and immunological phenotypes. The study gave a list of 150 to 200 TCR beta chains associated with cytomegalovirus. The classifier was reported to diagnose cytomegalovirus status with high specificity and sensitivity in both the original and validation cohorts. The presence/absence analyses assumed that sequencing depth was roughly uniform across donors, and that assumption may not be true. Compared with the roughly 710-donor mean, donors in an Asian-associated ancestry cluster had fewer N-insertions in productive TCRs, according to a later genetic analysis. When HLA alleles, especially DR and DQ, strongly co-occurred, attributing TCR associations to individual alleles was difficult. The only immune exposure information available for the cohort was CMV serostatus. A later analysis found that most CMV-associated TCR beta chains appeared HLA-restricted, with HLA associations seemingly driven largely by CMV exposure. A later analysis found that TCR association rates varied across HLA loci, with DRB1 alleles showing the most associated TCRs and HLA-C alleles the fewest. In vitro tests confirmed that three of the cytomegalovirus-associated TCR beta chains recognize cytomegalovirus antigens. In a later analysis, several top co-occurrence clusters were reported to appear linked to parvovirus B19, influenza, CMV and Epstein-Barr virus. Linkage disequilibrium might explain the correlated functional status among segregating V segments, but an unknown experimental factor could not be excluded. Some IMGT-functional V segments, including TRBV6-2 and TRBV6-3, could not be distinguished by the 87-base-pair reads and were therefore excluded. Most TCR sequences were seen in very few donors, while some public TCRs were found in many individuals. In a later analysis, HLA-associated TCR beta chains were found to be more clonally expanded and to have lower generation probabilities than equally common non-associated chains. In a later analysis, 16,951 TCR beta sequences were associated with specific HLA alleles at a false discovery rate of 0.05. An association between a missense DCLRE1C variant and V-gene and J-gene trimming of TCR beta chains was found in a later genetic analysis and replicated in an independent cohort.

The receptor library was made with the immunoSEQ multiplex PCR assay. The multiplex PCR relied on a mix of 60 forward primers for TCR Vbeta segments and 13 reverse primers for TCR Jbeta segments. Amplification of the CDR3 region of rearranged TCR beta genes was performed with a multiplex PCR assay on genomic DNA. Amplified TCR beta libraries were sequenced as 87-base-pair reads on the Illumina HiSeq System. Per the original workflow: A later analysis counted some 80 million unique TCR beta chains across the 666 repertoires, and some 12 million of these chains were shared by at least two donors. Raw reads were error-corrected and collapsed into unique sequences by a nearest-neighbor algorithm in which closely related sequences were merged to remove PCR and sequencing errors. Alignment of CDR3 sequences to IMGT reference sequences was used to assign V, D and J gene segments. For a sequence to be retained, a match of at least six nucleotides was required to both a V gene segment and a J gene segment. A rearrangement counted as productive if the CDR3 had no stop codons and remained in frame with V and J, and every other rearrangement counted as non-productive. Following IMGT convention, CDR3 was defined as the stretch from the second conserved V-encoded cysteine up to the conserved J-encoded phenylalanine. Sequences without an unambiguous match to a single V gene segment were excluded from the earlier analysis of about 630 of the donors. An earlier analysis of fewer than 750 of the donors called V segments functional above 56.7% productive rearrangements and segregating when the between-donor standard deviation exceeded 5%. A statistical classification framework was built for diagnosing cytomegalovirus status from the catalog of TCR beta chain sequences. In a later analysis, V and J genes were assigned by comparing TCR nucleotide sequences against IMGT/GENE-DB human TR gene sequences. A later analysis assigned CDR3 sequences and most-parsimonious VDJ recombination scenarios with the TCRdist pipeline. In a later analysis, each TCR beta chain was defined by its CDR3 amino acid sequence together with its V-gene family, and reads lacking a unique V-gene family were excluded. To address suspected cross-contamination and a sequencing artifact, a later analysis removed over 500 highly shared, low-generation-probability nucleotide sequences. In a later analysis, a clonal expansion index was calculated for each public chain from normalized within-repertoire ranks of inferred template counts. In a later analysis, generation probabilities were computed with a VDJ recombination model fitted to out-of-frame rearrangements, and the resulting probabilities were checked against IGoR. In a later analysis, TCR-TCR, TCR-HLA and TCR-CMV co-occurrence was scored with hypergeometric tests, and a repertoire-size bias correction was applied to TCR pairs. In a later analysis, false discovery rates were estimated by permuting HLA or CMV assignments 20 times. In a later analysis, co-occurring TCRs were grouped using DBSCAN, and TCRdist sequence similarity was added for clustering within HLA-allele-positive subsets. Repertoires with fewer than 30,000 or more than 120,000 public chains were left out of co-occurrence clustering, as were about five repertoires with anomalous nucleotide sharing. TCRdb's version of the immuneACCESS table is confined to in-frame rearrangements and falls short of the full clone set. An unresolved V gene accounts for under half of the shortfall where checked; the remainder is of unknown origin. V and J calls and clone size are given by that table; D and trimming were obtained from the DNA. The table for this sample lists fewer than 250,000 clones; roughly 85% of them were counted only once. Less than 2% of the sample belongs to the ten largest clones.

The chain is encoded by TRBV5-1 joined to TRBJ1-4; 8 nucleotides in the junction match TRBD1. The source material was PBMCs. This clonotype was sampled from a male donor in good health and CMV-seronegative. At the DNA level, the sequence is TGCGCCAGCAGCTTGGGACAGGGGAGTGAAAAACTGTTTTTT. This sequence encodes CASSLGQGSEKLFF.